The next 15 T cell receptor beta chains were all read from a single sample in a study of naive and memory T cell subsets. Both TRBC1 and TRBC2 were covered by a beta constant-region primer of two equimolar oligonucleotides. TCRdb fed the UMI-ligation and nested PCR reads into MiXCR, producing one record per CDR3 protein. The sample yields approximately 27,000 distinct CDR3 sequences, around 10% seen once. The sample was effector memory CD4+ T cells from blood. Subset of the sample: effector memory, CD45RA- CD27-. The receptors here all came from a human donor in good health.

CDR3 nucleotides: TGTGCCAGCTCGCCCACTAGGCAAGAGACCCAGTACTTC. This translates into CASSPTRQETQYF. The chain couples TRBV18 to TRBJ2-5; possibly TRBD2 for D (5 bases). V was cut by 6 bases and J by 2 bases, with 10 bases left in between. The length of the CDR3 is 13 residues. Germline assignment: CDR1 KGHSH and CDR2 LQKENI.

The sample holds many counts of this clonotype. The chain employs TRBV5-4 and TRBJ1-2; no firm D call. Trimming shortened V by 1 base and J by 4 bases, and 11 bases separated the two germline ends. The CDR3 loop spans 14 amino acids. The germline CDR1 and CDR2 sequences are SGHNT and YYREEE (reference sequence). CDR3 sequence reads: CASSLYSSTYGYTF. The DNA of the CDR3 is TGTGCCAGCAGCTTGTACTCCTCCACCTATGGCTACACCTTC.

This clonotype was seen only a few times. The chain links TRBV19 to TRBJ1-5; 8 bases are a match to TRBD1. J was trimmed by 3 bases and V by 1 base; bases with no gene match: 5. Germline V gene lookup returns CDR1 LNHDA and CDR2 SQIVND (reference sequence). The CDR3 length is 16 residues. CDR3 sequence (DNA): TGTGCCAGTAGTATAGGGGGACAGGACTCCAATCAGCCCCAGCATTTT. It codes for CASSIGGQDSNQPQHF.

The rearrangement links TRBV6-6 to TRBJ1-1; D unresolved. This CDR3 comprises 15 residues. Germline-derived CDR1 and CDR2 are MNHNY and SVGAGI (reference sequence). Trimming left V 4 bases short and J 0 bases short, with 12 bases between. CDR3 DNA: TGTGCCAGCAGTTCGGGGTCCCGGGTGAACACTGAAGCTTTCTTT. Protein product: CASSSGSRVNTEAFF.

This clonotype has only a few counts. The genes are TRBV7-9 and TRBJ2-2, with 10 bases identical to TRBD2. The CDR3 consists of 17 residues. Looked up from germline, CDR1 is SEHNR and CDR2 is FQNEAQ (reference sequence). V lost 5 bases and J lost 4; bases outside the gene matches: 10. DNA of the CDR3: TGTGCCAGCAGCAATCCCCCGGGACTAGCGATCACCGGGGAGCTGTTTTTT. This sequence encodes CASSNPPGLAITGELFF.

This clonotype showed up many times. The chain combines TRBV20-1 with TRBJ2-3; 9 nucleotides match TRBD2. Trimming removed 6 bases from V and 2 bases from J; junction bases left unmatched: 9. This CDR3 contains 15 residues. The germline CDR1 and CDR2 sequences are DFQATT and SNEGSKA (reference sequence). The CDR3 protein is CSARQRGEITDTQYF. The CDR3 DNA follows: TGCAGTGCCCGCCAGCGGGGGGAGATCACAGATACGCAGTATTTT.

In its sample, this clonotype was seen a few times. V usage is TRBV12-3 or TRBV12-4 and J usage is TRBJ2-7, with 7 positions matching TRBD2. J gave up 5 bases and V 0 bases, and 7 bases lay outside the gene matches. There are 15 residues in the CDR3. The CDR3 DNA reads as TGTGCCAGCAGTTTAGCGCAGCGGGGCCTCCACGAGCAGTACTTC. The encoded protein is CASSLAQRGLHEQYF.

This clonotype was observed at least ten times. The chain's CDR3 is CASSKGLGREQFF. CDR3 DNA sequence: TGTGCCAGCAGCAAGGGGTTGGGACGTGAGCAGTTCTTC. The rearrangement links TRBV14 to TRBJ2-1, with D perhaps given as TRBD1 or TRBD2 (5 bases each). Deletions cut 5 bases from V and 9 bases from J, with 14 bases between. Germline V gene data show CDR1 as SGHDN and CDR2 as FVKESK. CDR3 length: 13 residues. Drawing the rest from reference TRBV14 and TRBJ2-1, the complete variable domain is EAGVTQFPSHSVIEKGQTVTLRCDPISGHDNLYWYRRVMGKEIKFLLHFVKESKQDESGMPNNRFLAERTGGTYSTLKVQPAELEDSGVYFCASSKGLGREQFFGPGTRLTVL.

This clonotype was picked up many times. The genes are TRBV12-3 or TRBV12-4 and TRBJ1-2; D is perhaps TRBD1 (6 bases). The CDR3 sequence is 13 residues long. With 6 bases removed from V and 8 bases from J, the gap between germline ends came to 16 bases. The CDR3 coding sequence is TGTGCCAGCAGCACACAGGGAGGGAAGGGCTACACCTTC. Translating it yields CASSTQGGKGYTF.

The chain has TRBV5-4 and TRBJ1-2; 8 bases align to TRBD1. V lost 2 bases, J lost 7 bases, and 7 bases stayed unmatched. Germline assignment: CDR1 SGHNT and CDR2 YYREEE (reference sequence). The CDR3 has 14 residues. The CDR3 reads CASSFTDRGSGYTF. DNA for the CDR3: TGTGCCAGCAGCTTCACTGACAGGGGATCTGGCTACACCTTC.

A few counts support this clonotype. This chain connects TRBV7-3 to TRBJ1-2; no clear D gene. The CDR3 is made up of 13 amino acids. V was trimmed by 5 bases and J by 2 bases, leaving 9 bases between them. Germline V gene data show CDR1 as SGHTA and CDR2 as FQGTGA. The CDR3 nucleotides are TGTGCCAGCAGCCCGGGCCTCAACTATGGCTACACCTTC. It yields the protein CASSPGLNYGYTF.

This clonotype was seen ten or more times. The gene calls are TRBV4-1 and TRBJ2-2, with TRBD2 identical over 9 bases. In germline, CDR1 is MGHRA, CDR2 YSYEKL. This CDR3 has 15 amino acids. V trimming: 0 bases; J trimming: 6 bases; junction bases outside the gene matches: 2. CDR3 sequence reads: CASSQEVAGAGELFF. CDR3 nucleotides: TGCGCCAGCAGCCAAGAGGTAGCGGGAGCCGGGGAGCTGTTTTTT.

V gene TRBV29-1 combines with J gene TRBJ1-2; 8 nucleotides match TRBD1. J lost 4 bases, V lost 6 bases, and 10 bases had no gene match. This CDR3 comprises 14 residues. Germline assignment: CDR1 SQVTM and CDR2 ANQGSEA. In DNA, the CDR3 is TGCAGCGTAGGCGGGACAGGCGGCTCCTATGGCTACACCTTC. Its translation is CSVGGTGGSYGYTF.

The V call is TRBV6-1, the J call TRBJ2-7; no definite D call. Germline CDR1 MNHNS, CDR2 SASEGT. Trimming stripped 7 bases from V and 0 bases from J, with 13 bases between. The CDR3 is 14 residues long. The CDR3 region has the DNA TGTGCCAGCACTTCCTTGTGGGGCTCCTACGAGCAGTACTTC. Its translation: CASTSLWGSYEQYF.

The chain couples TRBV30 to TRBJ1-1, with D possibly TRBD1 on 5 matching bases. The CDR3 spans 13 residues. Looked up from germline, CDR1 is GTSNPN and CDR2 is SVGIG (reference sequence). Trimming pared 5 bases from V and 5 bases from J, leaving 15 bases between. CDR3 in amino acids: CAWAGRGGTEAFF. CDR3 sequence (DNA): TGTGCCTGGGCCGGACGTGGGGGGACTGAAGCTTTCTTT.